This TCR beta chain was sequenced for a study of graft-versus-host responses after intestinal transplantation (dated by TCRdb to the early 2020s). For the wider study: Multivisceral, liver-intestinal, or isolated intestinal transplants were received by the recipients. All recipients received anti-thymocyte globulin induction followed by maintenance tacrolimus and steroids for approximately 3 years. Graft-versus-host and host-versus-graft alloreactive T cell clones were tracked in the graft, circulation and bone marrow after intestinal transplantation using bulk TCR-beta CDR3 sequencing. To identify alloreactive clones, pre-transplant mixed lymphocyte reaction products were sequenced and compared with unstimulated pre-transplant donor and recipient T cells. The cohort enrolled roughly 25 intestinal transplant recipients including one retransplant, and 3 patients lacking pretransplant specimens were excluded. A peak of at least 4% donor T cells among recipient peripheral blood mononuclear cells was the definition used for donor T cell macrochimerism. Rather than going through the commercial service, samples from a few later patients were sequenced in-house on an Illumina MiSeq and processed with MiXCR. On the study overall, not on this receptor specifically: Conclusions were limited by the relatively low number and heterogeneity of intestinal transplant patients. Peak levels of circulating GvH clones were associated with declines in HvG clones early after transplant. Patients with donor T cell macrochimerism had high GvH to HvG T cell clonal ratios in their allografts. GvH clones were found in recipient bone marrow, and some of the GvH clones appeared earlier in ileal mucosa or blood, which is consistent with an intestinal mucosal origin.

Libraries were built with the immunoSEQ multiplex PCR assay. For most patients, genomic DNA was isolated with the Qiagen DNeasy Blood and Tissue Kit and shipped frozen to Adaptive Biotechnologies for TCR sequencing. Adaptive Biotechnologies carried out high-throughput TCR-beta CDR3 sequencing of genomic DNA for most patients. The authors processed their data as follows. TCR sequencing data for around 19 patients were retrieved from Adaptive's ImmunoSEQ software; a few other patients were processed with MiXCR and VDJtools. CD4 versus CD8 sorting errors were corrected by removing sequences found in both subsets at a frequency ratio below 5:1. CDR3 nucleotide sequences shared between donor and recipient were removed because the origin of such sequences could not be assigned. At least 2-fold expansion over unstimulated cells and a minimum CFSE-low frequency of 0.002% (template counts) or 0.001% (read counts) were required for clones to be classified as alloreactive. Mappable clones were those detected in sequenced pre-transplant spleen, lymph node, or MLR CFSE-low populations of the donor or recipient. The cumulative frequency of alloreactive clones was calculated as a percentage of all sequences, weighted by copy number. TCRdb carries this immuneACCESS record with in-frame sequences only. Its versions omit some clonotypes, under half of them owing to an unresolved V gene in the studies checked, with the rest unexplained. The V and J calls and clone size come from that table; D and trimming were worked out from the DNA. The sample table shows 95,000 to 130,000 clones, and just over 90% are seen once. The biggest ten clones account for roughly 0.2% of the sample.

The meaning of the sample's time point label: cells obtained before transplantation from donor or recipient. CD3+CD4+ and CD3+CD8+ populations were FACS-sorted from unstimulated pre-transplant donor and recipient cells taken from spleen or lymph nodes. The CDR3 sequence holds 14 residues, the cysteine and phenylalanine included. Here the CDR3 DNA is all that survives: 42 bases in frame from base 1. Clipping removes 3 bases from V and 7 bases from J, with 6 as the unmatched junction base count. The germline V gene yields SGHVS for CDR1 and FQNEAQ for CDR2. As regards this clone: The target of this receptor is not known. Base-call qualities are not available, and no considerably larger clone is one nucleotide away.

Sequenced here: unstimulated CD4+ T cells sorted from spleen or lymph node cells, sampled before intestinal transplant. The sequence was obtained from a human donor who received an intestinal transplant. The V gene is TRBV7-8 and the J gene is TRBJ1-5; TRBD1 matches 7 bases in the middle. The sequenced DNA: TGTGCCAGCAGCTTCGACAGGGCGGTCCAGCCCCAGCATTTT. The resulting protein is CASSFDRAVQPQHF.